A selection of T cell receptor beta chains follows, all from one sample in a study of blood T cell repertoires in COVID-19. Some clones are missing from TCRdb's copy, which holds only in-frame ones; the method was immunoSEQ multiplex PCR. The sample has roughly 250,000 clones; about 83% are singletons. Sequencing was carried out using peripheral blood. The origin of the receptors is a human donor in a cohort sampled during active COVID-19. The CDR3 runs from the conserved cysteine through the conserved F or W. D genes are given only for firm matches. A clone size is listed for some rows: how often the clone was seen (once, few, many), or a class if it is expanded.

j_gene: TRBJ2-1
abundance: -
v_gene: TRBV10-3
d_gene: -
CDR3nt: TGTGCCATCAGCGACAGTTCCAACTCCTACAATGAGCAGTTCTTC
CDR3aa: CAISDSSNSYNEQFF

j_gene: TRBJ2-7
abundance: -
v_gene: TRBV10-2
d_gene: -
CDR3nt: TGCGCCAGCAGTGAGTCGGCTAGCTACGGCGACGAGCAGTACTTC
CDR3aa: CASSESASYGDEQYF

j_gene: TRBJ2-5
abundance: -
v_gene: TRBV27
d_gene: -
CDR3nt: TGTGCCAGCAGTTTAAGCAGGGGCCAAGAGACCCAGTACTTC
CDR3aa: CASSLSRGQETQYF

j_gene: TRBJ2-7
abundance: -
v_gene: TRBV2
d_gene: TRBD1
CDR3nt: TGTGCCAGCAGGGGACAGGGAACTTACGAGCAGTACTTC
CDR3aa: CASRGQGTYEQYF

j_gene: TRBJ2-1
abundance: -
v_gene: TRBV18
d_gene: TRBD1
CDR3nt: TGTGCCAGCTCCCCCCCAGGGGGCGCTGAGCAGTTCTTC
CDR3aa: CASSPPGGAEQFF

j_gene: TRBJ2-1
abundance: -
v_gene: TRBV4-2
d_gene: TRBD1
CDR3nt: TGTGCCAGCAGCCAAGATAAGCGGGACAGGGTAAAGTTCTTC
CDR3aa: CASSQDKRDRVKFF

j_gene: TRBJ2-3
abundance: -
v_gene: TRBV7-8
d_gene: -
CDR3nt: TGTGCCAGCAGCCCACTAGCAGATACGCAGTATTTT
CDR3aa: CASSPLADTQYF

j_gene: TRBJ2-5
abundance: -
v_gene: TRBV5-4
d_gene: -
CDR3nt: TGTGCCAGCAGCTTGCCAGGTTTAGAGACCCAGTACTTC
CDR3aa: CASSLPGLETQYF

j_gene: TRBJ2-1
abundance: -
v_gene: TRBV6-5
d_gene: -
CDR3nt: TGTGCCAGCAGTTATAGGGGGAGCAGGGATGAGCAGTTCTTC
CDR3aa: CASSYRGSRDEQFF

j_gene: TRBJ2-3
abundance: -
v_gene: TRBV5-1
d_gene: TRBD1
CDR3nt: TGCGCCAGCAGCTTGACCGGGACAGGGGGCGCAGATACGCAGTATTTT
CDR3aa: CASSLTGTGGADTQYF

j_gene: TRBJ2-3
abundance: once
v_gene: TRBV10-1
d_gene: TRBD1
CDR3nt: TGCGCCAGCAGTGAGTTACAGGGGGCAGGAGATACGCAGTATTTT
CDR3aa: CASSELQGAGDTQYF

j_gene: TRBJ2-3
abundance: -
v_gene: TRBV28
d_gene: -
CDR3nt: TGTGCCAGCAGTTTAGCAGGGGCGTCCGCAGATACGCAGTATTTT
CDR3aa: CASSLAGASADTQYF

j_gene: TRBJ2-5
abundance: -
v_gene: TRBV29-1
d_gene: -
CDR3nt: TGCAGCGCGCGGGGACAGAGCCAAGAGACCCAGTACTTC
CDR3aa: CSARGQSQETQYF

j_gene: TRBJ2-1
abundance: -
v_gene: TRBV24-1
d_gene: -
CDR3nt: TGTGCCACCAGTGACCATGGGGGGATTGAGCAGTTCTTC
CDR3aa: CATSDHGGIEQFF

j_gene: TRBJ2-2
abundance: -
v_gene: TRBV10-2
d_gene: -
CDR3nt: TGCGCCAGCAGCTTTTCTCTGGGGGAGGCCGGGGAGCTGTTTTTT
CDR3aa: CASSFSLGEAGELFF

j_gene: TRBJ2-3
abundance: -
v_gene: TRBV29-1
d_gene: TRBD2
CDR3nt: TGCAGCGCCCGAACGCAAAGACTAGCCGATACGCAGTATTTT
CDR3aa: CSARTQRLADTQYF

j_gene: TRBJ2-3
abundance: -
v_gene: TRBV28
d_gene: TRBD2
CDR3nt: TGTGCCAGCAGAACAACCCTGTGGCGGGGGGGTACCACAGATACGCAGTATTTT
CDR3aa: CASRTTLWRGGTTDTQYF

j_gene: TRBJ1-2
abundance: -
v_gene: TRBV13
d_gene: -
CDR3nt: TGTGCCAGCAGCTTAAAGGCAGGGCAGCGCGGCTACACCTTC
CDR3aa: CASSLKAGQRGYTF

j_gene: TRBJ1-5
abundance: -
v_gene: TRBV5-6
d_gene: -
CDR3nt: TGTGCCAGCAGCTTACACAGGGTTAATCAGCCCCAGCATTTT
CDR3aa: CASSLHRVNQPQHF

j_gene: TRBJ2-7
abundance: many
v_gene: TRBV5-6
d_gene: -
CDR3nt: TGTGCCAGCAGCTTGGGAGGCTACGAGCAGTACTTC
CDR3aa: CASSLGGYEQYF

j_gene: TRBJ2-1
abundance: few
v_gene: TRBV27
d_gene: TRBD2
CDR3nt: TGTGCCAGCAGGTCTGGACTAGCGGGAGGTGAGCAGTTCTTC
CDR3aa: CASRSGLAGGEQFF

j_gene: TRBJ2-2
abundance: -
v_gene: TRBV5-1
d_gene: TRBD1
CDR3nt: TGCGCCAGCAGCCGAACAGGACAGGGGGACACCGGGGAGCTGTTTTTT
CDR3aa: CASSRTGQGDTGELFF

j_gene: TRBJ1-4
abundance: -
v_gene: TRBV4-1
d_gene: TRBD1
CDR3nt: TGCGCCAGCAGCCAAGATCGTGATGGGGCAGGGGGCACTAATGAAAAACTGTTTTTT
CDR3aa: CASSQDRDGAGGTNEKLFF

j_gene: TRBJ1-1
abundance: -
v_gene: TRBV7-9
d_gene: -
CDR3nt: TGTGCCAGCAGCCCCCGCGCGTCGGGCACTGAAGCTTTCTTT
CDR3aa: CASSPRASGTEAFF

j_gene: TRBJ1-3
abundance: -
v_gene: TRBV3-1/TRBV3-2
d_gene: -
CDR3nt: TGTGCCAGCAGCCAGGGAGCTGGAAACACCATATATTTT
CDR3aa: CASSQGAGNTIYF

j_gene: TRBJ1-5
abundance: -
v_gene: TRBV4-1
d_gene: -
CDR3nt: TGCGCCAGCAGCCAAGATGACAACAGCAATCAGCCCCAGCATTTT
CDR3aa: CASSQDDNSNQPQHF

j_gene: TRBJ1-2
abundance: -
v_gene: TRBV5-1
d_gene: -
CDR3nt: TGCGCCAGCAGCTTGGAACCACTCCGCTATGGCTACACCTTC
CDR3aa: CASSLEPLRYGYTF

j_gene: TRBJ2-3
abundance: -
v_gene: TRBV10-2
d_gene: TRBD2
CDR3nt: TGCGCCAGCAGTGACAGCGGGAGGGCCCTGGCAGATACGCAGTATTTT
CDR3aa: CASSDSGRALADTQYF

j_gene: TRBJ2-7
abundance: few
v_gene: TRBV25-1
d_gene: -
CDR3nt: TGTGCCAGCGGTAGCGCCGGAACCTACGAGCAGTACTTC
CDR3aa: CASGSAGTYEQYF

j_gene: TRBJ2-3
abundance: -
v_gene: TRBV2
d_gene: -
CDR3nt: TGTGCCAGCACTGCGGGGGATACGCAGTATTTT
CDR3aa: CASTAGDTQYF

j_gene: TRBJ1-3
abundance: -
v_gene: TRBV7-2
d_gene: -
CDR3nt: TGTGCCAGCAGCGCCGCAGGGGGAAACACCATATATTTT
CDR3aa: CASSAAGGNTIYF

j_gene: TRBJ2-3
abundance: -
v_gene: TRBV28
d_gene: TRBD1
CDR3nt: TGTGCCAGCAGTTTACAGGGGGTCAAGGGAGATACGCAGTATTTT
CDR3aa: CASSLQGVKGDTQYF

j_gene: TRBJ1-1
abundance: -
v_gene: TRBV4-1
d_gene: TRBD1
CDR3nt: TGCGCCAGCAGCCGCGGACAGGGGTTGAACACTGAAGCTTTCTTT
CDR3aa: CASSRGQGLNTEAFF

j_gene: TRBJ2-2
abundance: -
v_gene: TRBV19
d_gene: -
CDR3nt: TGTGCCAGTAGGAACGCAGGTAGCGGGGAGCTGTTTTTT
CDR3aa: CASRNAGSGELFF

j_gene: TRBJ2-6
abundance: -
v_gene: TRBV27
d_gene: -
CDR3nt: TGTGCCAGCAGTTTATTGGCAAAACGAAGCTCTGGGGCCAACGTCCTGACTTTC
CDR3aa: CASSLLAKRSSGANVLTF

j_gene: TRBJ1-1
abundance: once
v_gene: TRBV27
d_gene: TRBD1
CDR3nt: TGTGCCAGCAGTGGAGACAGGGGGATCATGGCTTTCTTT
CDR3aa: CASSGDRGIMAFF

j_gene: TRBJ2-1
abundance: -
v_gene: TRBV28
d_gene: TRBD1
CDR3nt: TGTGCCAGCAGTTCGACAGGGGGCTTGCGGTTCTTC
CDR3aa: CASSSTGGLRFF

j_gene: TRBJ2-7
abundance: -
v_gene: TRBV10-2
d_gene: TRBD1
CDR3nt: TGCGCCAGTCGACAGGGTCGTTTGGGCGAGCAGTACTTC
CDR3aa: CASRQGRLGEQYF

j_gene: TRBJ1-4
abundance: -
v_gene: TRBV6-6
d_gene: -
CDR3nt: TGTGCCATCCAGGGGAATGAAAAACTGTTTTTT
CDR3aa: CAIQGNEKLFF

j_gene: TRBJ1-3
abundance: -
v_gene: TRBV18
d_gene: -
CDR3nt: TGTGCCAGCTCACCACCGGAGGGGCTTTCTGGAAACACCATATATTTT
CDR3aa: CASSPPEGLSGNTIYF

j_gene: TRBJ1-1
abundance: -
v_gene: TRBV6-5
d_gene: -
CDR3nt: TGTGCCAGCACCAAAACTCCAGGGACTGAAGCTTTCTTT
CDR3aa: CASTKTPGTEAFF

j_gene: TRBJ2-5
abundance: -
v_gene: TRBV24-1
d_gene: TRBD2
CDR3nt: TGTGCCACCACCGGGACTAGCTACGGCCAAGAGACCCAGTACTTC
CDR3aa: CATTGTSYGQETQYF

j_gene: TRBJ1-1
abundance: -
v_gene: TRBV7-9
d_gene: -
CDR3nt: TGTGCCAGCAGCCCCGCGGGGGTAGCAGCTTTCTTT
CDR3aa: CASSPAGVAAFF

j_gene: TRBJ1-4
abundance: -
v_gene: TRBV5-4
d_gene: TRBD1
CDR3nt: TGTGCCAGCAGCTCTATGACGACAGGGCTAAATAATGAAAAACTGTTTTTT
CDR3aa: CASSSMTTGLNNEKLFF

j_gene: TRBJ2-6
abundance: -
v_gene: TRBV3-1/TRBV3-2
d_gene: -
CDR3nt: TGTGCCAGCAGCCAAGAGATCGGAGCCACCGGGGCCAACGTCCTGACTTTC
CDR3aa: CASSQEIGATGANVLTF

j_gene: TRBJ2-7
abundance: -
v_gene: TRBV4-2
d_gene: TRBD2
CDR3nt: TGTGCCAGCAGCCACGGACTAGCGGGGGACTCCTACGAGCAGTACTTC
CDR3aa: CASSHGLAGDSYEQYF

j_gene: TRBJ1-3
abundance: -
v_gene: TRBV18
d_gene: -
CDR3nt: TGTGCCAGCTCACGAGGAAGTACCATATATTTT
CDR3aa: CASSRGSTIYF

j_gene: TRBJ2-5
abundance: -
v_gene: TRBV10-2
d_gene: TRBD1
CDR3nt: TGCGCCAGCAGTCGGGACAGTCAAGAGACCCAGTACTTC
CDR3aa: CASSRDSQETQYF

j_gene: TRBJ2-7
abundance: -
v_gene: TRBV5-1
d_gene: TRBD1
CDR3nt: TGCGCCAGCGGATCCATTGGGACAGCTAACCCCTACGAGCAGTACTTC
CDR3aa: CASGSIGTANPYEQYF

j_gene: TRBJ2-1
abundance: -
v_gene: TRBV30
d_gene: TRBD2
CDR3nt: TGTGCCTGGACGGCGGGGGATGAGCAGTTCTTC
CDR3aa: CAWTAGDEQFF

j_gene: TRBJ2-6
abundance: few
v_gene: TRBV20-1
d_gene: -
CDR3nt: TGCAGTGCTAGTCTCGACAACTCTGGGGCCAACGTCCTGACTTTC
CDR3aa: CSASLDNSGANVLTF

j_gene: TRBJ1-1
abundance: -
v_gene: TRBV5-1
d_gene: -
CDR3nt: TGCGCCAGCAGCCCTCGACAGCCGCTTATGAACACTGAAGCTTTCTTT
CDR3aa: CASSPRQPLMNTEAFF

j_gene: TRBJ1-4
abundance: -
v_gene: TRBV3-1/TRBV3-2
d_gene: -
CDR3nt: TGTGCCAGTCAAGCCGTAGTAGGGGCGGATGAAAAACTGTTTTTT
CDR3aa: CASQAVVGADEKLFF

j_gene: TRBJ2-7
abundance: -
v_gene: TRBV3-1/TRBV3-2
d_gene: -
CDR3nt: TGTGCCAGCAGTTCAGGGTTTGACGAGCAGTACTTC
CDR3aa: CASSSGFDEQYF